This TCR beta chain was found in a study of blood T cell repertoires in COVID-19. Sequencing used immunoSEQ multiplex PCR; TCRdb keeps in-frame clones, though not all of them. The sample includes approximately 250,000 clones, approximately 90% of them seen just once. V lost 4 bases, J lost 4 bases, and 17 bases lay in between. Per germline, CDR1 SGDLS and CDR2 YYNGEE. CDR3 length: 15 amino acids. This receptor was identified in a woman aged 35 to 49 with acute COVID-19. The chain combines TRBV9 with TRBJ1-1; D is possibly TRBD1 (5 bases). The sample consisted of PBMCs or T cells enriched from blood (not recorded which). CDR3 region: CASSPRQTYTTEAFF. CDR3 nucleotides: TGTGCCAGCAGCCCACGACAGACCTATACCACTGAAGCTTTCTTT.